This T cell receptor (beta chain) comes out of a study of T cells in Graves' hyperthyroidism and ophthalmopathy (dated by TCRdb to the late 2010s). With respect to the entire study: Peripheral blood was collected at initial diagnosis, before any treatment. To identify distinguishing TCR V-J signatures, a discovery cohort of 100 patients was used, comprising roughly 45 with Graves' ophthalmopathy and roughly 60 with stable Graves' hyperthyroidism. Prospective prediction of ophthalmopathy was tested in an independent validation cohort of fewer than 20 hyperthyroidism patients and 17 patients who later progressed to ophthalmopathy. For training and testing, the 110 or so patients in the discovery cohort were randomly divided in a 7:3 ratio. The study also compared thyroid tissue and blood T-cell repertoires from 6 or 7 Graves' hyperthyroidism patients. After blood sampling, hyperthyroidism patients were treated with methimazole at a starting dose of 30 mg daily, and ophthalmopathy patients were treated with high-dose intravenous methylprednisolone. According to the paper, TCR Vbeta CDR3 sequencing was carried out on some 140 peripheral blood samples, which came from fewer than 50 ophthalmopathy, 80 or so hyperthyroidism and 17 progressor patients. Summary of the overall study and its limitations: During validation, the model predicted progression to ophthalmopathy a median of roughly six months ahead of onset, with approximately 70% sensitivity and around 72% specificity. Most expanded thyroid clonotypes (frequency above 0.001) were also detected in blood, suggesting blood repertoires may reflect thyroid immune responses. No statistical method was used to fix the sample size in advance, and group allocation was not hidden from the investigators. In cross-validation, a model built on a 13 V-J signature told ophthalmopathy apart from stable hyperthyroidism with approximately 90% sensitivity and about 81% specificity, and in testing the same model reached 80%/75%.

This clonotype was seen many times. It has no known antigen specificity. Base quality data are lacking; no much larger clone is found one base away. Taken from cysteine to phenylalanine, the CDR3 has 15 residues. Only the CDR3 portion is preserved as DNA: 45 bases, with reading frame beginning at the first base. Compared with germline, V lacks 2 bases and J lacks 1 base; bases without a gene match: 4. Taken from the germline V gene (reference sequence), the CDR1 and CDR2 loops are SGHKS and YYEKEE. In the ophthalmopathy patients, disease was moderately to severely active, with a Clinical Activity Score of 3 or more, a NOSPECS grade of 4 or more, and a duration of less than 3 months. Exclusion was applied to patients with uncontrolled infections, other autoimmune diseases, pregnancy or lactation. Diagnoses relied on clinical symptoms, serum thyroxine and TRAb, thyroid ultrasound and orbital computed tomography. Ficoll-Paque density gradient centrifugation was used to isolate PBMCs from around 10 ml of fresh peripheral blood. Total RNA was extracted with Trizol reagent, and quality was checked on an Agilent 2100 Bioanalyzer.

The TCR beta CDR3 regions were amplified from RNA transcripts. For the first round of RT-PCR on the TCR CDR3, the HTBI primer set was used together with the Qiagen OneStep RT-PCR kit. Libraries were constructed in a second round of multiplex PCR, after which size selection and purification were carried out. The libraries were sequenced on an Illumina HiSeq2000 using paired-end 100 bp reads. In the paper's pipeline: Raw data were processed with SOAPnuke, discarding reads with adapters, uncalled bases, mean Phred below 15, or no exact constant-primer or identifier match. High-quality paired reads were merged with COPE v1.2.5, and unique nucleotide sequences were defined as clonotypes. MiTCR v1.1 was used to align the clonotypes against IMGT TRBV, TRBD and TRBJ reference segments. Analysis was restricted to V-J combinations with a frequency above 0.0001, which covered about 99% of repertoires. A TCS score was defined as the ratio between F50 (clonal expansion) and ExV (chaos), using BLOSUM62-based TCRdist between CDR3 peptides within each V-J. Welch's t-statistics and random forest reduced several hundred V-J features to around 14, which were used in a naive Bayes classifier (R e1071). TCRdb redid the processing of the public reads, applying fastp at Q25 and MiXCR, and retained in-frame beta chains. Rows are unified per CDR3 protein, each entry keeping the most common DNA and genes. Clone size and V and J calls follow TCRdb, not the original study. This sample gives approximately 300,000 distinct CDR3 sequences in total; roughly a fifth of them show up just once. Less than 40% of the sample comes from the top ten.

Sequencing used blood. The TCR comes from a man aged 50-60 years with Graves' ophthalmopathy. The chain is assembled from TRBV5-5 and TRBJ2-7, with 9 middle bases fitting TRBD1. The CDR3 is CASSFSTGGSYEQYF. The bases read TGTGCCAGCAGCTTTTCGACAGGGGGTTCCTACGAGCAGTACTTC.